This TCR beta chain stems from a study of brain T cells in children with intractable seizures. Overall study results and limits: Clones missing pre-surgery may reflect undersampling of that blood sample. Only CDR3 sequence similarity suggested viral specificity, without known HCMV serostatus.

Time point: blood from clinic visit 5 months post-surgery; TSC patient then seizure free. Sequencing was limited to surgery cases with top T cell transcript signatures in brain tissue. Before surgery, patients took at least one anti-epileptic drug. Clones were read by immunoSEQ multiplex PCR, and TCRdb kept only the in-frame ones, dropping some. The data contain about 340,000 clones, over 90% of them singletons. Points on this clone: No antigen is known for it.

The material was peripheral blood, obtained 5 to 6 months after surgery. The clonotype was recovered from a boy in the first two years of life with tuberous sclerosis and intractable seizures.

The CDR3 sequence is CASSVKPYNEQFF. DNA of the CDR3: TGTGCCAGCAGCGTAAAGCCCTACAATGAGCAGTTCTTC. This sequence joins TRBV9 and TRBJ2-1, with no clear D. CDR1 is SGDLS, CDR2 YYNGEE, per germline. The CDR3 contains 13 residues. V lost 1 base to trimming and J lost 2 bases, with 4 bases between them.